Listed here is a single T cell receptor beta chain. Antigen unknown. PCR primers comprised 60 Vbeta and 13 Jbeta primers. Sequenced by immunoSEQ multiplex PCR; TCRdb stores in-frame clones only, minus some. The sample contains fewer than 200,000 clones, roughly 73% of which appear only once. The sample belongs to a study of cytomegalovirus exposure and HLA in healthy donors. Study-wide points: The analysis excluded some indistinguishable V segments, including TRBV6-2 and TRBV6-3.

The V end lost 3 bases, the J end lost 8 bases, and 13 bases lay between the germline ends. The germline V gene has CDR1 SGHNT and CDR2 YYREEE (reference sequence). The CDR3 length is 13 residues. Source material: PBMCs. This chain uses TRBV5-4 with TRBJ2-3; TRBD2 is a possible D gene (5 bases). The sequence derives from a woman in her 30s in good health and CMV-seronegative. The CDR3 protein is CASSSTGVFTQYF. The CDR3 nucleotides are TGTGCCAGCAGCTCTACCGGGGTTTTTACGCAGTATTTT. Using reference TRBV5-4 and TRBJ2-3 for the parts outside the CDR3, the full variable domain is ETGVTQSPTHLIKTRGQQVTLRCSSQSGHNTVSWYQQALGQGPQFIFQYYREEENGRGNFPPRFSGLQFPNYSSELNVNALELDDSALYLCASSSTGVFTQYFGPGTRLTVL.